This entry lists 6 T cell receptor beta chains sequenced from one sample in a study of human thymus T cells. Thymus specimens were resections from corrective heart surgery. Measured with immunoSEQ multiplex PCR; TCRdb has only the in-frame clones, and not every one. Here the sample spans about 120,000 clones, around 94% being singletons. Sequencing was carried out using thymus tissue. These receptor sequences come from a boy in the first two years of life with a congenital heart defect but otherwise immunologically healthy.

V usage is TRBV14 and J usage is TRBJ1-5; D gene unclear. This CDR3 region has 12 residues. Trimming pared 0 bases from V and 9 bases from J, leaving 6 bases between. CDR1 is SGHDN, CDR2 FVKESK, per germline. CDR3 sequence: CASSQDDGPQHF. The CDR3 DNA reads as TGTGCCAGCAGCCAAGATGACGGGCCCCAGCATTTT.

The J gene is TRBJ2-3, the V gene TRBV9; the match to TRBD1 covers 8 bases. CDR1 is SGDLS, CDR2 YYNGEE, per germline. Unmatched junction bases numbered 6, after V lost 2 bases and J lost 1 base. This CDR3 region has 16 residues. The CDR3 region is CASSVDPGQGTDTQYF. The CDR3 DNA is TGTGCCAGCAGCGTCGACCCGGGACAGGGCACAGATACGCAGTATTTT.

The chain has TRBV4-1 and TRBJ2-7; no firm D call. Germline CDR1 reads MGHRA; CDR2 reads YSYEKL. This CDR3 region has 13 residues. V was shortened by 0 bases and J by 2 bases, with 5 bases between the two germline ends. The CDR3 nucleotides read TGCGCCAGCAGCCAAGACATGGCCTACGAGCAGTACTTC. Its protein is CASSQDMAYEQYF.

The chain recombines TRBV19 with TRBJ2-6; D unresolved. V dropped 1 base and J dropped 2 bases, with 6 bases sitting between them. Germline-derived CDR1 and CDR2 are LNHDA and SQIVND (reference sequence). CDR3 length: 15 residues. CDR3 amino acids: CASSIVGTGANVLTF. The CDR3 DNA sequence: TGTGCCAGTAGTATAGTCGGTACTGGGGCCAACGTCCTGACTTTC.

This chain uses TRBV6-5 with TRBJ1-5, with D hard to call. Trimming stripped 5 bases from V and 3 bases from J, with 8 bases between. The length of the CDR3 is 13 residues. Germline values: CDR1 MNHEY, CDR2 SVGAGI. The CDR3 sequence is CASSRVPNQPQHF. For the CDR3, the DNA is TGTGCCAGCAGTCGCGTCCCCAATCAGCCCCAGCATTTT.

This chain links TRBV19 with TRBJ1-1; no definite D call. Germline V gene sequence: CDR1 LNHDA, CDR2 SQIVND (reference sequence). Trimming pared 1 base from V and 0 bases from J, leaving 9 bases between. CDR3 length: 15 amino acids. The CDR3 here is CASSIVPEMNTEAFF. The DNA for the CDR3 is TGTGCCAGTAGTATAGTCCCGGAGATGAACACTGAAGCTTTCTTT. The entire variable domain, with the rest obtained from reference TRBV19 and TRBJ1-1, is as follows: DGGITQSPKYLFRKEGQNVTLSCEQNLNHDAMYWYRQDPGQGLRLIYYSQIVNDFQKGDIAEGYSVSREKKESFPLTVTSAQKNPTAFYLCASSIVPEMNTEAFFGQGTRLTVV.